The T cell receptor beta chain described here comes from a study of identical twins. Findings of the study overall: Conclusions leaned on cross-sectional statistical analysis and did not track the same donors over time.

In TCRdb, the 5' RACE reads were re-called with MiXCR into one record per CDR3 protein. Found here are about 220,000 distinct CDR3 sequences, 6.5% to 8.5% of them singletons; the top ten hold 1.9%. This CDR3 has 15 residues. V was shortened by 0 bases and J by 3 bases, with 9 bases between the two germline ends. CDR1 and CDR2 (germline): MNHEY, SVGEGT. This clonotype has only a few counts. The target antigen is unknown. The same sample was also studied in work on yellow fever vaccine responses in identical twins.

This TCR derives from a woman aged 18 to 35 in good health. The source material was memory (CD45RO+) T cells sorted from blood. The chain combines TRBV6-2 or TRBV6-3 with TRBJ1-5; D is uncertain. CDR3 DNA: TGTGCCAGCAGTTACTCGTCACAGACCAATCAGCCCCAGCATTTT. This encodes CASSYSSQTNQPQHF.